The 18 T cell receptor beta chains below come from one sample, sequenced in a study of response to subunit inactivated influenza vaccine. TCRdb analysed the RT-PCR reads with MiXCR anew, one entry per CDR3 protein. The sample records 500,000 or so distinct CDR3 sequences, about 10% being singletons. The material was PBMCs from blood, obtained 40 to 50 days after vaccination. The receptors were gathered from a man in his forties or fifties who received an inactivated influenza vaccine.

This clonotype has more than one count but fewer than ten. The gene calls are TRBV12-3 or TRBV12-4 and TRBJ2-2, with a tentative D call TRBD2 (6 bases). The germline V and J ends were trimmed by 1 base and 7 bases, with 10 bases remaining between them. This CDR3 contains 14 residues. The CDR3 sequence: CASSLGLELGELFF. The CDR3 coding sequence is TGTGCCAGCAGTTTAGGACTAGAGCTCGGGGAGCTGTTTTTT.

This clonotype was seen a few times. The CDR3 loop reads CSASVGAVLFEQYF. For the CDR3, the DNA is TGCAGTGCTAGCGTTGGAGCGGTCCTCTTCGAGCAGTACTTC. The chain uses TRBV20-1 and TRBJ2-7; D may be TRBD2 (5 bases). Trimming pared 3 bases from V and 6 bases from J, leaving 18 bases between. The germline gives CDR1 DFQATT, CDR2 SNEGSKA (reference sequence). The length of the CDR3 is 14 residues.

V gene TRBV16 combines with J gene TRBJ2-3; no firm D call. The CDR3 is 17 amino acids. Germline-derived CDR1 and CDR2 are KGHSY and FQNENV. The V and J ends lost 0 bases and 3 bases respectively, with 16 bases between them. CDR3 coding DNA: TGTGCCAGCAGCCAATCGATCCAGAGCCTTACTACAGATACGCAGTATTTT. This codes for CASSQSIQSLTTDTQYF.

This clonotype was observed a handful of times. The gene calls are TRBV6-5 and TRBJ2-3, with 12 bases identical to TRBD2. Germline V gene lookup returns CDR1 MNHEY and CDR2 SVGAGI. The CDR3 runs 17 residues. V lost 2 bases to trimming and J lost 5 bases; unmatched junction nucleotides: 8. The CDR3 sequence: CASSYLTSGRNEDTQYF. CDR3 nucleotide sequence: TGTGCCAGCAGTTACCTTACTAGCGGGAGGAATGAAGATACGCAGTATTTT.

This clonotype was observed a handful of times. This sequence joins TRBV25-1 and TRBJ2-1; 7 nucleotides match TRBD2. Germline CDR1 reads MGHDK; CDR2 reads SYGVNS. The J segment lost 0 bases and the V segment lost 0 bases, leaving 5 bases of the junction unmatched. The CDR3 runs 17 residues. CDR3 in DNA: TGTGCCAGCAGTGAATACTGGAAGCGGGGCTCCTACAATGAGCAGTTCTTC. This codes for CASSEYWKRGSYNEQFF.

This clonotype showed up many times. The V and J genes are TRBV7-9 and TRBJ1-2; D is perhaps TRBD1 (6 bases). Trimming removed 5 bases at V and 2 bases at J, with 15 bases between. The CDR3 covers 15 residues. Germline CDR1 and CDR2: SEHNR and FQNEAQ (reference sequence). CDR3 residues: CASSPSPTGNYGYTF. CDR3 sequence (DNA): TGTGCCAGCAGCCCCAGCCCTACAGGGAACTATGGCTACACCTTC.

This chain connects TRBV4-3 to TRBJ2-2; the match to TRBD1 covers 8 bases. The CDR3 contains 16 residues. Germline CDR1 and CDR2: LGHNA and YSLEER. The V gene end was trimmed by 4 bases and the J gene end by 7 bases; junction bases not matched to a gene: 11. The chain's CDR3 is CASSLTFDRGGGELFF. The CDR3, as DNA: TGCGCCAGCAGCCTCACTTTCGACAGGGGTGGCGGGGAGCTGTTTTTT.

This clonotype came up a few times. The chain uses TRBV7-8 and TRBJ2-1; a weak D match, TRBD2 (5 bases). The germline V and J ends were trimmed by 5 bases and 4 bases, with 15 bases remaining between them. Per germline, CDR1 SGHVS and CDR2 FQNEAQ. The CDR3 loop spans 15 amino acids. CDR3 loop: CASSPSRGGYNEQFF. CDR3 nucleotides: TGTGCCAGCAGCCCCAGCCGGGGTGGTTACAATGAGCAGTTCTTC.

This clonotype was observed at least ten times. The chain employs TRBV6-4 and TRBJ2-2; 8 bases are a match to TRBD2. The CDR3 has 15 residues. V lost 4 bases and J lost 1; bases outside the gene matches: 2. CDR1 is MRHNA and CDR2 is SNTAGT in the germline V gene. The CDR3 DNA follows: TGTGCCAGCAGTGTGAGCGGGGGGAACACCGGGGAGCTGTTTTTT. It is translated as CASSVSGGNTGELFF.

The J gene is TRBJ2-1, the V gene TRBV20-1; D remains ambiguous. V shed 0 bases and J shed 2 bases, with 8 bases lying between them. The CDR3 is 14 amino acids. Germline lookup yields CDR1 DFQATT and CDR2 SNEGSKA (reference sequence). CDR3 protein: CSARETSPYNEQFF. The CDR3 region has the DNA TGCAGTGCTAGAGAGACAAGTCCCTACAATGAGCAGTTCTTC.

The CDR3 sequence: CASSVGQGEMDEQYF. The CDR3, as DNA: TGTGCCAGCAGCGTAGGACAGGGGGAAATGGACGAGCAGTACTTC. The rearrangement joins TRBV7-9 to TRBJ2-7; 10 positions match TRBD1. There are 15 residues in the CDR3. Germline V lookup: CDR1 SEHNR, CDR2 FQNEAQ (reference sequence). Trimming at V came to 5 bases and at J to 5 bases, leaving 9 bases not matched to a gene.

V is TRBV4-2 and J is TRBJ2-3; D is unclear. V lost 0 bases and J lost 0, with 7 bases in between. The CDR3 has 15 amino acids. In germline, CDR1 is LGHNA, CDR2 YNFKEQ. CDR3 sequence: CASSQDTTSTDTQYF. The CDR3 nucleotides read TGTGCCAGCAGCCAAGACACTACTAGCACAGATACGCAGTATTTT.

This clonotype was seen a few times. CDR3 sequence: CASSLIPTSTGQAFNEQFF. CDR3 sequence (DNA): TGTGCCAGCAGTTTAATCCCCACATCAACGGGACAGGCCTTTAATGAGCAGTTCTTC. The chain has TRBV28 and TRBJ2-1; the match to TRBD1 covers 8 bases. V lost 2 bases and J lost 7; bases outside the gene matches: 19. The germline V gene has CDR1 MDHEN and CDR2 SYDVKM. CDR3 size: 19 residues.

The chain combines TRBV20-1 with TRBJ2-1; 9 nucleotides line up with TRBD1. Germline V gene sequence: CDR1 DFQATT, CDR2 SNEGSKA (reference sequence). The V and J ends lost 6 bases and 6 bases, in that order; junction bases with no gene match: 9. The CDR3 consists of 14 residues. The DNA of the CDR3 is TGCAGTGCCCCGGACAGGGGATCGTCCAATGAGCAGTTCTTC. Translating gives CSAPDRGSSNEQFF.

Concerning this clonotype itself: One base away lies a much larger clone, so this may be a sequencing read error. CDR3 nucleotide sequence: TGTGCCAGCAGCCCGGGACAGCCGAACACTGAAGCTTTCTTT. Its protein is CASSPGQPNTEAFF. The V call is TRBV3-1, the J call TRBJ1-1; 7 bases are a match to TRBD1. The V gene's germline CDR1 is LGHDT and CDR2 YNNKEL (reference sequence). The CDR3 is made up of 14 amino acids. V lost 4 bases, J lost 1 base, and 3 bases stayed unmatched.

This clonotype has only a few counts. Here the CDR3 DNA reads TGTGCCAGCAGTCTTGGAGGGCCATCGGCCGGGGAGCTGTTTTTT. Translation: CASSLGGPSAGELFF. This rearrangement joins TRBV6-1 to TRBJ2-2, with a weak D call TRBD2 (6 bases). V lost 5 bases and J lost 6, with 16 bases in between. Germline CDR1 is MNHNS and CDR2 is SASEGT. The CDR3 is 15 residues long.

V is TRBV5-1 and J is TRBJ2-5; 7 bases align to TRBD2. The V and J ends lost 0 bases and 4 bases, in that order; junction bases with no gene match: 9. From germline, CDR1 is SGHRS and CDR2 YFSETQ. The CDR3 sequence is 16 residues long. This CDR3 is CASSLDGAGVGETQYF. CDR3 nucleotide sequence: TGCGCCAGCAGCTTGGACGGCGCGGGGGTCGGAGAGACCCAGTACTTC.

This clonotype was counted only a few times. This chain connects TRBV10-3 to TRBJ2-1; the D gene is possibly TRBD2 (6 bases). The CDR3 spans 14 residues. Germline lookup yields CDR1 ENHRY and CDR2 SYGVKD. Trimming removed 8 bases from V and 0 bases from J, with 11 bases in between. The CDR3 sequence is CAISSGLSYNEQFF. The CDR3 DNA is TGTGCCATCTCATCGGGACTCTCCTACAATGAGCAGTTCTTC.